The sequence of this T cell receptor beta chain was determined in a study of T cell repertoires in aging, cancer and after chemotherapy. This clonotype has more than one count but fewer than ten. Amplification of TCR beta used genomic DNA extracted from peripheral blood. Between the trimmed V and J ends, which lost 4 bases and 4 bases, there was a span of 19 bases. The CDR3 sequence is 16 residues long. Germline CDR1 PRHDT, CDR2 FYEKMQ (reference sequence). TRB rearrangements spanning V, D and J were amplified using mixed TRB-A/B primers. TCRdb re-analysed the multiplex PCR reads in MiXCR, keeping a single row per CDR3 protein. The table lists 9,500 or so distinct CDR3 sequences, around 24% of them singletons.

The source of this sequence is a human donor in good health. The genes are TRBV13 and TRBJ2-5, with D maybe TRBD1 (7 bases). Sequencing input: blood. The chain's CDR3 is CASSSPTGTRRETQYF. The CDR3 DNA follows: TGTGCCAGCAGCTCCCCGACAGGGACTCGCCGAGAGACCCAGTACTTC.